This T cell receptor (beta chain) appears in the sequencing data of a study of CD8+ T cells in alopecia areata. Study outcomes and limitations: One nonresponder makes the tie between baseline CD8+ expansion and response uncertain.

CDR1 is SQVTM, CDR2 ANQGSEA, per germline. The V and J ends lost 4 bases and 2 bases respectively, with 12 bases between them. The CDR3 length is 13 residues. As to treatment: oral pan-JAK inhibitor, 5-10 mg twice daily. For this clone: Its specificity is unknown.

Extracted RNA was reverse transcribed, and the resulting cDNA served as sequencing template. Data came from immunoSEQ multiplex PCR; TCRdb stores just in-frame clones and leaves some out. Among about 120,000 clones listed, roughly 56% were seen once. This specimen consisted of CD4+ T cells sorted from blood, obtained at week 24, from a patient treated with tofacitinib. The chain carries TRBV29-1 and TRBJ2-7; D unclear. This TCR was sampled from a human donor with alopecia areata. The CDR3 is CSVGHNPPYEQYF. Here the CDR3 DNA reads TGCAGCGTTGGGCACAACCCTCCCTACGAGCAGTACTTC.